The T cell receptor (beta chain) under discussion was sequenced for a study of blood T cell repertoires in COVID-19. Study in general: Samples taken during acute and convalescent COVID-19 were collected in the United States, Italy and Spain. The analysed material was cDNA or gDNA that came from T cells, B-cell-depleted T cells, or PBMCs.

A single count supports this clone. Original handling: How many nucleated cells were present was estimated from reference gene primer amplification. Data came from immunoSEQ multiplex PCR; TCRdb stores just in-frame clones and leaves some out. Clonal size and the V and J genes are those of that table, whereas D and trimming came from the DNA. The data show approximately 46,000 clones, 75% to 90% seen once. Germline values: CDR1 SGHKS, CDR2 YYEKEE (reference sequence). The CDR3 has 14 residues. V was pared by 3 bases and J by 2 bases, with 2 bases of the junction left unmatched. The sequenced material came from peripheral blood. The chain carries TRBV5-5 and TRBJ2-7; 10 nucleotides agree with TRBD1. This TCR came from a man in his 60s with acute or convalescent COVID-19. Here the CDR3 DNA reads TGTGCCAGCAGCTGGACAGGGGGGCCCTACGAGCAGTACTTC. The encoded protein is CASSWTGGPYEQYF.